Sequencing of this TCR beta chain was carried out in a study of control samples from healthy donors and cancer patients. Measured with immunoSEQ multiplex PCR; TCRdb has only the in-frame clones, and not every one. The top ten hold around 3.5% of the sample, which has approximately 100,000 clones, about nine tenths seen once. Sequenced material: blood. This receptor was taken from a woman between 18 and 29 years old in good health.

CDR3 DNA sequence: TGTGCCAGCGGCAGAAACAATGAGCAGTTCTTC. This sequence encodes CASGRNNEQFF. The chain has TRBV11-3 and TRBJ2-1; D is unclear. V gave up 8 bases and J gave up 5 bases, with 7 bases separating them. In germline, CDR1 is SGHNT, CDR2 YENEEA. The CDR3 contains 11 residues.